This section outlines one TCR beta chain sequence together with its context. Its antigen remains unknown. The sample belongs to a study of T cell repertoires in cytomegalovirus infection. Across the whole study: HLA-C-restricted CMV epitopes, recently identified, and well-studied HLA-B-restricted ones were used by the study. CMV infection together with matching HLA type was indicated by public TCR beta signatures. Regarding the study as a whole: The ex vivo response was dominated by HLA-C-restricted CMV-specific TCR beta clonotypes. Carriage of CMV together with the relevant HLA was identifiable through cumulative public TCR beta family frequency.

The V and J ends lost 2 bases and 2 bases, in that order; junction bases with no gene match: 7. The CDR3 is made up of 17 amino acids. Germline CDR1 and CDR2: MNHEY and SMNVEV (reference sequence). TCRdb reprocessed the reads with MiXCR, giving one entry per CDR3 protein. The table has about 110,000 distinct CDR3 sequences, roughly two fifths seen once; the top ten hold approximately 69%. The source of this sequence is a human donor in good health (CMV status not recorded). Some clones in this sample may be carry-over from other donors' samples. V usage is TRBV27 and J usage is TRBJ2-3; 10 bases are a match to TRBD2. Sequences were derived from CD8+ T cells from cultured PBMCs, sampled from culture after CMV antigen stimulation. CDR3 DNA sequence: TGTGCCAGCAGTTTAAGCTTACTAGCGGGGTACACAGATACGCAGTATTTT. As protein: CASSLSLLAGYTDTQYF.